The sequence of this T cell receptor (beta chain) was determined in a study of blood T cells in healthy people across ages. Germline loops: CDR1 SGHTA, CDR2 FQGTGA. After removal of 5 bases from V and 4 bases from J, the junction contained 10 bases not matched to a gene. This CDR3 comprises 16 residues. Next came a second PCR, run for roughly 7 to 12 cycles, which used a sample-barcoded 5' primer along with a J-beta primer mix. Via MiXCR, TCRdb re-called the 5' RACE reads, giving one row per CDR3 protein. The sample records around 1,500,000 distinct CDR3 sequences, over 25% being singletons. The receptor's source is a woman aged 30 to 39 in good health. Sequenced input: blood. The chain recombines TRBV7-3 with TRBJ2-2; TRBD1 agrees at 7 bases. The CDR3 sequence is CASSPLGGRSTGELFF. The CDR3 DNA reads as TGTGCCAGCAGCCCGCTAGGGGGCCGGAGCACCGGGGAGCTGTTTTTT.